These 7 T cell receptor beta chains were sequenced from one sample in a study of shared clonotypes between healthy human individuals. Using immunoSEQ multiplex PCR, the repertoire was profiled, and TCRdb retains in-frame clones only, with some absent. The table has about 2.1 million clones, around 93% seen once; the top ten hold 1.7%. Positive CCR7 selection of CD45RO-negative cells yielded the naive CD8 cells, and terminally differentiated effector memory CD45RA+ cells were excluded. The sequencing sample was made of naive CD8+ T cells from PBMCs. Receptor source: a man between 18 and 35 years old in good health. Some clones in this sample may be carry-over from other donors' samples.

The V and J genes are TRBV10-3 and TRBJ2-5, with no clear D. The germline V gene encodes CDR1 ENHRY and CDR2 SYGVKD. The CDR3 runs to 13 residues. The V end lost 3 bases, the J end lost 4 bases, and 9 bases lay between the germline ends. CDR3 sequence (DNA): TGTGCCATCAGTGATGAGGAATCAGAGACCCAGTACTTC. Translating it yields CAISDEESETQYF.

The chain combines TRBV28 with TRBJ2-5; D gene unclear. V was shortened by 6 bases and J by 9 bases, with 20 bases between the two germline ends. CDR3 length: 14 amino acids. The germline V gene has CDR1 MDHEN and CDR2 SYDVKM. CDR3 sequence (DNA): TGTGCCAGCAGCCCGGCCCTCTTAAAAGGGTCCCAGTACTTC. It yields the protein CASSPALLKGSQYF. The full variable domain, rest sourced from reference TRBV28 and TRBJ2-5, is DVKVTQSSRYLVKRTGEKVFLECVQDMDHENMFWYRQDPGLGLRLIYFSYDVKMKEKGDIPEGYSVSREKKERFSLILESASTNQTSMYLCASSPALLKGSQYFGPGTRLLVL.

The V gene is TRBV28, the J gene TRBJ2-1; tentative D call: TRBD1 (6 bases). Germline V gene data show CDR1 as MDHEN and CDR2 as SYDVKM. Trimming pared 7 bases from V and 4 bases from J, leaving 17 bases between. The CDR3 length is 15 residues. This CDR3 is CASTPTGSLYNEQFF. For the CDR3, the DNA is TGTGCCAGCACCCCAACAGGGTCCCTATACAATGAGCAGTTCTTC.

Concerning this clone itself: Additional DNA sequences in this sample encode the identical CDR3. V and J are TRBV6-6 and TRBJ1-1, with a possible D match to TRBD1 (6 bases). CDR3 length equals 14 residues. Germline lookup yields CDR1 MNHNY and CDR2 SVGAGI (reference sequence). Trimming took 2 bases from V and 3 from J, leaving 10 bases between them. The DNA of the CDR3 is TGTGCCAGCAGTTACACTGAGGGGGACACTGAAGCTTTCTTT. It is translated as CASSYTEGDTEAFF.

This clone was recorded once. The J gene is TRBJ1-2, the V gene TRBV29-1, with a tentative D call TRBD1 (5 bases). The germline gives CDR1 SQVTM, CDR2 ANQGSEA. V was trimmed by 0 bases and J by 3 bases, leaving 8 bases between them. This CDR3 is built from 13 residues. The CDR3 sequence is CSVEDQGYYGYTF. The CDR3 DNA reads TGCAGCGTTGAAGATCAGGGCTACTATGGCTACACCTTC.

The DNA of the CDR3 is TGTGCCAGCAGTGAATCCCCTTTCTCTAGGGGAAATACTGAAGCTTTCTTT. Encoded protein: CASSESPFSRGNTEAFF. This chain joins TRBV6-4 and TRBJ1-1, with D tentatively TRBD1 (5 bases). The CDR3 contains 17 residues. The germline gives CDR1 MRHNA, CDR2 SNTAGT. Trimming took off 3 bases at V and 5 bases at J, with 22 bases between the two ends.

The rearrangement uses TRBV27 and TRBJ2-7; D is unresolved. The CDR3 totals 14 residues. CDR1 and CDR2 from the germline V gene are MNHEY and SMNVEV (reference sequence). Trimming cost V 3 bases and J 2 bases, with 11 bases left between them. The CDR3 protein is CASSFGKRPYEQYF. CDR3 DNA: TGTGCCAGCAGTTTTGGTAAGAGGCCCTACGAGCAGTACTTC.